This paragraph covers one TCR beta chain sequence. Its antigen remains unidentified. An end of the junction does not agree with germline; a read error may underlie this. Those patients with uncontrolled infection, other autoimmune disease, pregnancy or lactation were excluded. Clinical symptoms, serum thyroxine, TRAb, thyroid ultrasound and orbital computed tomography informed diagnoses. This CDR3 has 15 residues. CDR1 is LNHDA and CDR2 is SQIVND in the germline V gene (reference sequence). From RNA transcripts, TCR beta CDR3 regions were amplified. An initial round of RT-PCR targeting the TCR CDR3 relied on the HTBI primer set. TCRdb processed the multiplex PCR reads anew with MiXCR; each CDR3 protein has one entry. The sample carries roughly 500,000 distinct CDR3 sequences, about 46% recorded once. This record comes from a study of T cells in Graves' hyperthyroidism and ophthalmopathy. Study outcomes and limitations: Ophthalmopathy could be told apart from stable hyperthyroidism with a 13 V-J model. The model predicted ophthalmopathy a median approximately six months before onset.

Sequences were obtained from peripheral blood or thyroid tissue (not recorded which). This clonotype was obtained from an adult woman with Graves' disease, either hyperthyroidism or ophthalmopathy (not recorded which). The chain uses TRBV19 and TRBJ1-5; D not resolved. In DNA, the CDR3 is TGCGCCAGTAGTATAAATCGTCCCCAAGGCCGGCCCCAGCATTTT. Amino acids: CASSINRPQGRPQHF. Based on the CDR3 plus reference TRBV19 and TRBJ1-5, the full variable domain is DGGITQSPKYLFRKEGQNVTLSCEQNLNHDAMYWYRQDPGQGLRLIYYSQIVNDFQKGDIAEGYSVSREKKESFPLTVTSAQKNPTAFYLCASSINRPQGRPQHFGDGTRLSIL.